A single sample gave rise to the 9 T cell receptor beta chains below, sequenced in a study of Graves' ophthalmopathy and Graves' hyperthyroidism. RNA transcripts were the source from which TCR beta CDR3 regions were amplified. An initial RT-PCR round employing HTBI primers preceded a second-round multiplex PCR. TCRdb reprocessed the multiplex PCR reads via MiXCR and lists one record per CDR3 protein. The sample lists about 390,000 distinct CDR3 sequences, approximately 15% occurring once. The specimen was peripheral blood. The receptors originated from a woman younger than 30 with stable Graves' hyperthyroidism.

Many counts were recorded for this clonotype. The chain combines TRBV2 with TRBJ1-2; D perhaps matches TRBD1 (6 bases). Germline loops: CDR1 SNHLY, CDR2 FYNNEI. The ends were cut back, 1 base at V and 8 bases at J, with 14 bases in the middle. CDR3 length equals 14 residues. The CDR3 nucleotides are TGTGCCAGCAGTGAAGTGACCGACAGGCCCGGCTACACCTTC. Translation gives CASSEVTDRPGYTF.

This clonotype was recorded many times. The V and J genes are TRBV19 and TRBJ2-5; 8 nucleotides match TRBD1. V shed 9 bases and J 5 bases; nucleotides not matched to a gene: 11. The CDR3 length is 14 residues. Germline V gene data show CDR1 as LNHDA and CDR2 as SQIVND (reference sequence). As DNA, the CDR3 is TGTGCCAGCAGCCCCGGGACAGGTGGGGAGACCCAGTACTTC. The encoded protein is CASSPGTGGETQYF.

This clonotype came up many times. The chain carries TRBV12-3 or TRBV12-4 and TRBJ2-5, with 11 bases fitting TRBD2. CDR3 length: 14 amino acids. After removal of 6 bases from V and 5 bases from J, the junction contained 5 bases not matched to a gene. For the CDR3, the DNA is TGTGCCAGCAGCAATAGCGGGGGGGCGGAGACCCAGTACTTC. Translated, it gives CASSNSGGAETQYF.

This clonotype occurred many times. The genes are TRBV12-3 or TRBV12-4 and TRBJ2-2; the D is unclear. V was clipped by 8 bases and J by 3 bases, with 16 bases between them. The CDR3 runs to 15 residues. CDR3 sequence: CASRLTGSHTGELFF. The CDR3 DNA reads TGTGCCAGCCGCTTGACCGGGTCTCACACCGGGGAGCTGTTTTTT.

This clonotype showed up many times. The chain recombines TRBV4-1 with TRBJ1-1, with D possibly being TRBD1 (5 bases). Trimming stripped 1 base from V and 7 bases from J, with 13 bases between. The CDR3 totals 14 residues. Germline-derived CDR1 and CDR2 are MGHRA and YSYEKL. The CDR3 DNA reads as TGCGCCAGCAGCCAAGCCCCCGGGGGTGGTGAAGCTTTCTTT. Residues: CASSQAPGGGEAFF.

This clonotype occurred many times. The chain is built from TRBV15 and TRBJ1-1; no clear D. The CDR3 totals 13 residues. V was shortened by 0 bases and J by 3 bases, with 5 bases between the two germline ends. Germline loops: CDR1 LNHNV, CDR2 YYDKDF (reference sequence). This CDR3 is CATSRDPDTEAFF. CDR3 in DNA: TGTGCCACCAGCAGAGATCCGGACACTGAAGCTTTCTTT. The entire variable domain, with the rest obtained from reference TRBV15 and TRBJ1-1, is as follows: DAMVIQNPRYQVTQFGKPVTLSCSQTLNHNVMYWYQQKSSQAPKLLFHYYDKDFNNEADTPDNFQSRRPNTSFCFLDIRSPGLGDTAMYLCATSRDPDTEAFFGQGTRLTVV.

This clonotype was seen only a few times. The chain has TRBV7-9 and TRBJ1-3; D is uncertain. The ends were cut back, 3 bases at V and 2 bases at J, with 14 bases in the middle. The germline CDR1 and CDR2 sequences are SEHNR and FQNEAQ (reference sequence). CDR3 size: 16 residues. The CDR3 reads CASSFGLPDPGNTIYF. CDR3 coding DNA: TGTGCCAGCAGCTTCGGTTTACCGGACCCTGGAAACACCATATATTTT.

This clonotype has a handful of counts. V is TRBV6-1 and J is TRBJ2-4; D might be TRBD1 (6 bases). V was trimmed by 5 bases and J by 0 bases, leaving 14 bases between them. The CDR3 extends over 16 amino acids. From germline, CDR1 is MNHNS and CDR2 SASEGT. CDR3 bases: TGTGCCAGCAGTCGAGCGGACAGTTTAGCCAAAAACATTCAGTACTTC. Amino acids: CASSRADSLAKNIQYF.

This clonotype was seen at least ten times. The genes are TRBV12-3 or TRBV12-4 and TRBJ2-7; TRBD2 might be the D (6 bases). The CDR3 length is 14 residues. The V gene lost 10 bases and the J gene lost 6 bases, with 22 bases spanning the gap. The CDR3 region has the DNA TGTGCCACCTCCCGGCCGGGACTCTACCCCGAGCAGTACTTC. Protein product: CATSRPGLYPEQYF.